The rows below give T cell receptor beta chains drawn from one sample of a study of technical replicates of blood from a few donors. Assay used: immunoSEQ multiplex PCR; TCRdb lists only in-frame clones, some missing. The repertoire has some 98,000 clones, approximately 94% of them found once; the top ten carry 0.2% to 0.25%. The sequenced sample was T cells isolated from PBMCs. These receptors all stem from a human donor in good health. CDR3s include the opening cysteine and the closing phenylalanine or tryptophan. D genes are given only for firm matches. Size tells how often a clone was seen (once, few, many) or the class of an expanded clone, and some rows leave it out.

J: TRBJ1-1; D: .; length: 15; V: TRBV19; size: .; DNA: TGTGCCAGTAGTATAGTCGGGGAAGTGAACACTGAAGCTTTCTTT; CDR3: CASSIVGEVNTEAFF
J: TRBJ1-2; D: .; length: 16; V: TRBV19; size: .; DNA: TGTGCCAGTAGTATAGTCGGGGGGAGGGCGCGGGATGGCTACACCTTC; CDR3: CASSIVGGRARDGYTF
J: TRBJ2-1; D: TRBD2; length: 15; V: TRBV5-4; size: .; DNA: TGTGCCAGCAGCTTGAACGGGGGGGCTCTGGATGAGCAGTTCTTC; CDR3: CASSLNGGALDEQFF
J: TRBJ2-4; D: .; length: 18; V: TRBV12-2; size: .; DNA: TGTGCAAGTCGCTTACTACCACAGAGAACCCTAGCCAAAAACATTCAGTACTTC; CDR3: CASRLLPQRTLAKNIQYF
J: TRBJ2-3; D: TRBD2; length: 17; V: TRBV5-1; size: .; DNA: TGCGCCAGCGAGCTAGCGGGACCCACTATTTTCGGCGATACGCAGTATTTT; CDR3: CASELAGPTIFGDTQYF
J: TRBJ2-1; D: TRBD2; length: 16; V: TRBV7-3; size: .; DNA: TGTGCCAGCAGCGCCGCACCGGGACTAGCCACCAATGAGCAGTTCTTC; CDR3: CASSAAPGLATNEQFF
J: TRBJ2-4; D: .; length: 15; V: TRBV7-9; size: .; DNA: TGTGCCAGCAGCTTGGTCAGGGCGCTGAAAAACATTCAGTACTTC; CDR3: CASSLVRALKNIQYF
J: TRBJ1-3; D: .; length: 14; V: TRBV5-1; size: .; DNA: TGCGCCAGCAGCCCGGGACACGTCGGGAACACCATATATTTT; CDR3: CASSPGHVGNTIYF
J: TRBJ2-2; D: .; length: 14; V: TRBV19; size: .; DNA: TGTGCCAGTAAGGTACTAGCTAATACCGGGGAGCTGTTTTTT; CDR3: CASKVLANTGELFF
J: TRBJ2-1; D: TRBD2; length: 18; V: TRBV25-1; size: .; DNA: TGTGCCAGCAGTATACTAGCGGGGGAGGCTTCCTTATACAATGAGCAGTTCTTC; CDR3: CASSILAGEASLYNEQFF
J: TRBJ2-5; D: .; length: 15; V: TRBV9; size: .; DNA: TGTGCCAGCAGCGGCTCACTGGGGGCCAGGGAGACCCAGTACTTC; CDR3: CASSGSLGARETQYF
J: TRBJ1-4; D: TRBD1; length: 12; V: TRBV28; size: .; DNA: TGTGCCAGCAGTCTCAGGGGGGAAAAACTGTTTTTT; CDR3: CASSLRGEKLFF
J: TRBJ2-7; D: .; length: 13; V: TRBV27; size: .; DNA: TGTGCCAGCGGGGGGACAGAGGTAGCCGAGCAGTACTTC; CDR3: CASGGTEVAEQYF
J: TRBJ2-3; D: .; length: 15; V: TRBV18; size: .; DNA: TGTGCCAGCTCACCATGGGGGGGGCACACAGATACGCAGTATTTT; CDR3: CASSPWGGHTDTQYF
J: TRBJ2-7; D: .; length: 16; V: TRBV19; size: .; DNA: TGTGCCAGTAGTACAACTCAGGGGTATGCCTCCTACGAGCAGTACTTC; CDR3: CASSTTQGYASYEQYF
J: TRBJ1-5; D: TRBD1; length: 16; V: TRBV7-8; size: .; DNA: TGTGCCAGCAGCCAAGGAAGGACAGGTTTAAATCAGCCCCAGCATTTT; CDR3: CASSQGRTGLNQPQHF
J: TRBJ2-3; D: .; length: 20; V: TRBV4-2; size: .; DNA: TGTGCCAGCAGCCAAGCCGACCGGCTGCCAAGGGGGGGACCGACAGATACGCAGTATTTT; CDR3: CASSQADRLPRGGPTDTQYF
J: TRBJ2-1; D: TRBD2; length: 15; V: TRBV7-2; size: once; DNA: TGTGCCAGCAGCTTAAGAGTAGCGGGAGAAGGCGAGCAGTTCTTC; CDR3: CASSLRVAGEGEQFF
J: TRBJ2-4; D: .; length: 13; V: TRBV6-5; size: .; DNA: TGTGCCAGCAGTTACTCCAGTAAAAACATTCAGTACTTC; CDR3: CASSYSSKNIQYF
J: TRBJ2-2; D: TRBD2; length: 17; V: TRBV19; size: .; DNA: TGTGCCAGTAGTATTTTGCTAGCGGGAATTCCGGCCGGGGAGCTGTTTTTT; CDR3: CASSILLAGIPAGELFF
J: TRBJ1-1; D: TRBD1; length: 16; V: TRBV11-3; size: .; DNA: TGTGCCAGCAGCTCGCGCAGGGGGCCCCTGAGCACTGAAGCTTTCTTT; CDR3: CASSSRRGPLSTEAFF
J: TRBJ2-7; D: .; length: 15; V: TRBV6-5; size: .; DNA: TGTGCCAGCAGTCCCCGGTCAGGGGTTACCTACGAGCAGTACTTC; CDR3: CASSPRSGVTYEQYF
J: TRBJ1-1; D: .; length: 13; V: TRBV6-5; size: .; DNA: TGTGCCAGCAGTTACTCGAGAGACACTGAAGCTTTCTTT; CDR3: CASSYSRDTEAFF
J: TRBJ1-4; D: .; length: 17; V: TRBV5-1; size: .; DNA: TGCGCCAGCAGCTTGCCGGGCCCATTCAACTCGGGGGAAAAACTGTTTTTT; CDR3: CASSLPGPFNSGEKLFF
J: TRBJ2-1; D: .; length: 11; V: TRBV28; size: .; DNA: TGTGCCAGCACCATCTACAATGAGCAGTTCTTC; CDR3: CASTIYNEQFF